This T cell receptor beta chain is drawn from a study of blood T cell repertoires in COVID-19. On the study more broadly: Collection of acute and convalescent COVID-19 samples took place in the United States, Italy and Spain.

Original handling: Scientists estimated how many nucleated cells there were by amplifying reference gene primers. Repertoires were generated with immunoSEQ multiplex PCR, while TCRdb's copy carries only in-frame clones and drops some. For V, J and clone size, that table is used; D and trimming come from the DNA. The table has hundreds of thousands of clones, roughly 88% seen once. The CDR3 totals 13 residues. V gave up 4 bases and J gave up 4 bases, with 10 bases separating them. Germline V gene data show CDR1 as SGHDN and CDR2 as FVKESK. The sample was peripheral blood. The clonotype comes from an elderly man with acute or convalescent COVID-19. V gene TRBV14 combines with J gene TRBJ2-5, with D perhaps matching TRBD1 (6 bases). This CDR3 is CASSPVGGETQYF. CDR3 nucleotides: TGTGCCAGCAGCCCCGTAGGGGGAGAGACCCAGTACTTC.